One and the same sample provided the 31 T cell receptor beta chains below, sequenced in a study of shared clonotypes between healthy human individuals. The method was immunoSEQ multiplex PCR; TCRdb's version includes in-frame clones alone and lacks a portion of them. The sample includes approximately 2,300,000 clones, under 95% of them seen just once. Source material: naive CD4+ T cells from PBMCs. Subset of the sample: CD45RA+ positively selected. The receptors derive from a young man in good health. Some clones in this sample may be carry-over from other donors' samples.

The rearrangement links TRBV18 to TRBJ1-2; D is perhaps TRBD1 (5 bases). Trimming removed 3 bases at V and 6 bases at J, with 14 bases between. Germline V gene sequence: CDR1 KGHSH, CDR2 LQKENI. The CDR3 loop spans 14 amino acids. In DNA, the CDR3 is TGTGCCAGCTCACCCCCTTTGGGGGTCCATGGCTACACCTTC. As protein: CASSPPLGVHGYTF.

The gene calls are TRBV2 and TRBJ2-7, with a tentative D call TRBD1 (5 bases). The germline V and J ends were trimmed by 1 base and 5 bases, with 18 bases remaining between them. CDR1 and CDR2 from the germline V gene are SNHLY and FYNNEI. The CDR3 has 16 residues. CDR3 amino acids: CASSEEETGRLHEQYF. The CDR3 region has the DNA TGTGCCAGCAGTGAAGAGGAAACAGGAAGGCTCCACGAGCAGTACTTC.

The chain recombines TRBV2 with TRBJ1-1; weak D call: TRBD1 (5 bases). V lost 1 base to trimming and J lost 11 bases, with 11 bases between them. CDR3 length equals 12 residues. Germline lookup yields CDR1 SNHLY and CDR2 FYNNEI. CDR3 nucleotides: TGTGCCAGCAGTGAAGGGCAGGGTACGGCTTTCTTT. This codes for CASSEGQGTAFF.

This clone was detected only a few times. The chain has TRBV5-1 and TRBJ1-2; no reliable D call. Germline V gives CDR1 SGHRS, CDR2 YFSETQ. The CDR3 contains 13 residues. The V gene lost 2 bases and the J gene lost 4 bases, with 9 bases spanning the gap. The CDR3 nucleotides read TGCGCCAGCAGCTTAACCGATAGCTATGGCTACACCTTC. It codes for CASSLTDSYGYTF.

V is TRBV6-6 and J is TRBJ2-7, with TRBD1 matching over 8 bases. The V and J ends lost 7 bases and 3 bases, in that order; junction bases with no gene match: 5. The CDR3 consists of 13 residues. From germline, CDR1 is MNHNY and CDR2 SVGAGI (reference sequence). CDR3 bases: TGTGCCAGCAAAACAGGGGGGAGCTACGAGCAGTACTTC. Amino acid sequence: CASKTGGSYEQYF.

This clone was detected only once. The chain couples TRBV5-1 to TRBJ1-2, with 9 bases aligning to TRBD1. After removal of 2 bases from V and 3 bases from J, the junction contained 5 bases not matched to a gene. Germline loops: CDR1 SGHRS, CDR2 YFSETQ. The CDR3 runs 15 residues. CDR3 amino acids: CASSFGTGKHYGYTF. The CDR3 nucleotides are TGCGCCAGCAGCTTTGGGACAGGGAAACACTATGGCTACACCTTC. Variable domain in full (rest from reference TRBV5-1 and TRBJ1-2): KAGVTQTPRYLIKTRGQQVTLSCSPISGHRSVSWYQQTPGQGLQFLFEYFSETQRNKGNFPGRFSGRQFSNSRSEMNVSTLELGDSALYLCASSFGTGKHYGYTFGSGTRLTVV.

V gene TRBV4-3 combines with J gene TRBJ2-2; no clear D gene. CDR1 LGHNA and CDR2 YSLEER come from the germline V gene. Trimming took off 0 bases at V and 1 base at J, with 6 bases between the two ends. This CDR3 has 15 amino acids. DNA of the CDR3: TGCGCCAGCAGCCAAGATGTCGGGAACACCGGGGAGCTGTTTTTT. Its protein product is CASSQDVGNTGELFF.

This chain joins TRBV5-4 and TRBJ2-3, with D unresolved. Germline assignment: CDR1 SGHNT and CDR2 YYREEE (reference sequence). The CDR3 has 14 amino acids. The ends were cut back, 2 bases at V and 2 bases at J, with 9 bases in the middle. The DNA of the CDR3 is TGTGCCAGCAGCTTCTGGCAAGACACAGATACGCAGTATTTT. This encodes CASSFWQDTDTQYF.

This rearrangement joins TRBV7-3 to TRBJ2-1, with D possibly being TRBD1 or TRBD2 (5 bases each). The CDR3 runs to 17 residues. The germline V and J ends were trimmed by 2 bases and 0 bases, with 14 bases remaining between them. Germline assignment: CDR1 SGHTA and CDR2 FQGTGA. The CDR3 loop is CASSLGTAGGSYNEQFF. The CDR3 DNA is TGTGCCAGCAGCTTAGGGACCGCCGGCGGCTCCTACAATGAGCAGTTCTTC. Full variable domain (remainder filled in from reference TRBV7-3 and TRBJ2-1): GAGVSQTPSNKVTEKGKYVELRCDPISGHTALYWYRQSLGQGPEFLIYFQGTGAADDSGLPNDRFFAVRPEGSVSTLKIQRTERGDSAVYLCASSLGTAGGSYNEQFFGPGTRLTVL.

The chain joins TRBV11-2 to TRBJ1-4; tentative D call: TRBD1 (5 bases). Germline CDR1 is SGHAT and CDR2 is FQNNGV. V lost 1 base and J lost 8, with 17 bases in between. The CDR3 has 16 residues. CDR3 residues: CASSLVSAINREKLFF. The CDR3 bases are TGTGCCAGCAGCTTAGTATCGGCTATAAACAGGGAAAAACTGTTTTTT.

The chain couples TRBV7-3 to TRBJ2-1, with D unclear. V was pared by 5 bases and J by 7 bases, with 12 bases between. The CDR3 loop spans 13 amino acids. Germline CDR1 reads SGHTA; CDR2 reads FQGTGA. CDR3 sequence (DNA): TGTGCCAGCAGCATGCGGCTAGGGAATGAGCAGTTCTTC. Residues: CASSMRLGNEQFF.

CDR3 region: CASSLSLPDTQYF. The CDR3 DNA reads as TGCGCCAGCAGCTTGTCCCTCCCAGATACGCAGTATTTT. J is TRBJ2-3 and V is TRBV5-1; D gene unclear. The CDR3 loop spans 13 amino acids. V lost 1 base, J lost 4 bases, and 7 bases lay in between. Germline V CDR1 and CDR2: SGHRS, YFSETQ.

Only one count was recorded for this clone. J is TRBJ2-1 and V is TRBV7-3, with 8 bases lining up with TRBD2. V lost 2 bases, J lost 6 bases, and 9 bases stayed unmatched. Looked up from germline, CDR1 is SGHTA and CDR2 is FQGTGA. The CDR3 contains 16 residues. The DNA of the CDR3 is TGTGCCAGCAGCTTAGGTAGGGGGACTAGGGGCAATGAGCAGTTCTTC. Protein: CASSLGRGTRGNEQFF.

The chain uses TRBV29-1 and TRBJ2-1; possibly TRBD1 for D (5 bases). CDR1 is SQVTM and CDR2 is ANQGSEA in the germline V gene. This CDR3 has 11 residues. V was cut by 5 bases and J by 6 bases, with 8 bases left in between. The CDR3 here is CSVSQGNEQFF. The CDR3 coding sequence is TGCAGCGTTTCTCAGGGCAATGAGCAGTTCTTC.

The chain carries TRBV7-8 and TRBJ1-1, with D possibly TRBD1 on 6 matching bases. The CDR3 contains 14 residues. Trimming left V 2 bases short and J 4 bases short, with 11 bases between. CDR1 is SGHVS and CDR2 is FQNEAQ in the germline V gene. CDR3 DNA sequence: TGTGCCAGCAGCTTATCCAAGGGGGGCACTGAAGCTTTCTTT. Protein: CASSLSKGGTEAFF.

This chain links TRBV5-1 with TRBJ2-1; tentatively, D is TRBD2 (6 bases). This CDR3 comprises 12 residues. Trimming took off 3 bases at V and 10 bases at J, with 11 bases between the two ends. CDR1 is SGHRS, CDR2 YFSETQ, per germline. For the CDR3, the DNA is TGCGCCAGCAGCTCTGGAGGGCCGGAGCAGTTCTTC. It yields the protein CASSSGGPEQFF.

The chain joins TRBV28 to TRBJ1-4, with 10 bases identical to TRBD1. The junction had 9 bases not matched to a gene; V was cut back by 7 bases and J by 7 bases. The CDR3 has 15 amino acids. Germline values: CDR1 MDHEN, CDR2 SYDVKM. The CDR3 spells CASTSGGTGVEKLFF. The CDR3 DNA follows: TGTGCCAGCACCTCGGGGGGGACAGGGGTTGAAAAACTGTTTTTT.

This rearrangement joins TRBV4-3 to TRBJ1-2, with 8 bases identical to TRBD1. The germline V gene has CDR1 LGHNA and CDR2 YSLEER. This CDR3 region has 14 residues. V shed 4 bases and J 7 bases; nucleotides not matched to a gene: 8. CDR3 sequence: CASSPTDREGGYTF. The CDR3 DNA sequence: TGCGCCAGCAGCCCGACGGACAGGGAGGGTGGCTACACCTTC.

The rearrangement joins TRBV6-1 to TRBJ1-3, with D possibly matching TRBD1 (5 bases). Germline CDR1 and CDR2: MNHNS and SASEGT. The CDR3 loop spans 19 amino acids. V shed 3 bases and J shed 0 bases, with 21 bases lying between them. CDR3 region: CASSDKWWGGVFSGNTIYF. In DNA form, the CDR3 reads TGTGCCAGCAGTGACAAATGGTGGGGGGGAGTCTTCTCTGGAAACACCATATATTTT.

In DNA, the CDR3 is TGCGCCAGCAGCCAAGGCAACTTCGGCGGGCTAAGCAATCAGCCCCAGCATTTT. Translating gives CASSQGNFGGLSNQPQHF. V is TRBV4-1 and J is TRBJ1-5; D ambiguous. From germline, CDR1 is MGHRA and CDR2 YSYEKL. V lost 1 base and J lost 1, with 17 bases in between. The CDR3 sequence is 18 residues long.

The chain carries TRBV5-1 and TRBJ1-2, with TRBD1 matching 7 bases. CDR1 is SGHRS, CDR2 YFSETQ, per germline. The ends lost 3 bases at V and 7 bases at J; junction bases unmatched: 6. The length of the CDR3 is 13 residues. This CDR3 is CASSSEGASGYTF. The CDR3 DNA follows: TGCGCCAGCAGCTCCGAGGGGGCAAGTGGCTACACCTTC.

The chain has TRBV2 and TRBJ2-5, with TRBD2 matching 10 bases. The end of the DNA is better explained by TRBJ2-7, so the J call may be wrong. Germline V gives CDR1 SNHLY, CDR2 FYNNEI. The CDR3 runs to 14 residues. CDR3 nucleotides: TGTGCCAGCACGCTGGGGACTAGCGTAAGCGAGCAGTACTTC. Encoded protein: CASTLGTSVSEQYF.

The chain links TRBV10-3 to TRBJ2-7; TRBD2 matches 12 bases. The V and J ends lost 6 bases and 2 bases, in that order; junction bases with no gene match: 11. CDR1 is ENHRY, CDR2 SYGVKD, per germline. The CDR3 extends over 17 amino acids. The CDR3 DNA follows: TGTGCCATCAGCGTTGGAACGGGACTAGCGGGCACCTACGAGCAGTACTTC. It codes for CAISVGTGLAGTYEQYF.

The gene calls are TRBV28 and TRBJ2-5; no clear D gene. Trimming took 2 bases from V and 3 from J, leaving 7 bases between them. CDR1 is MDHEN, CDR2 SYDVKM, per germline. This CDR3 has 13 amino acids. This CDR3 is CASSLQGEETQYF. The CDR3 DNA sequence: TGTGCCAGCAGTTTACAAGGAGAAGAGACCCAGTACTTC. Using reference TRBV28 and TRBJ2-5 for the parts outside the CDR3, the full variable domain is DVKVTQSSRYLVKRTGEKVFLECVQDMDHENMFWYRQDPGLGLRLIYFSYDVKMKEKGDIPEGYSVSREKKERFSLILESASTNQTSMYLCASSLQGEETQYFGPGTRLLVL.

The chain joins TRBV28 to TRBJ2-3; weak D call: TRBD2 (5 bases). With 7 bases removed from V and 3 bases from J, the gap between germline ends came to 14 bases. The CDR3 extends over 14 amino acids. From germline, CDR1 is MDHEN and CDR2 SYDVKM. The CDR3 spells CASNLATGTDTQYF. Written as DNA, the CDR3 is TGTGCCAGCAACCTAGCTACGGGGACAGATACGCAGTATTTT.

The rearrangement joins TRBV2 to TRBJ2-1, with a possible D match to TRBD2 (6 bases). Trimming stripped 4 bases from V and 0 bases from J, with 16 bases between. The CDR3 consists of 17 residues. The germline V gene has CDR1 SNHLY and CDR2 FYNNEI. The CDR3 DNA is TGTGCCAGCAGTGGGAGGGTGCGGCCCAGCTCCTACAATGAGCAGTTCTTC. Encoded protein: CASSGRVRPSSYNEQFF.

The chain carries TRBV28 and TRBJ1-5; 9 bases map to TRBD1. The CDR3 length is 18 residues. Per germline, CDR1 MDHEN and CDR2 SYDVKM. The V segment lost 6 bases and the J segment 0 bases; nucleotides outside the gene matches: 12. The CDR3 DNA is TGTGCCAGCAGATCCCCGGGACAGGGCTTTTATAGCAATCAGCCCCAGCATTTT. It is translated as CASRSPGQGFYSNQPQHF.

This clone is a singleton in its sample. The genes are TRBV18 and TRBJ2-5, with D possibly matching TRBD2 (5 bases). The CDR3 has 13 residues. Trimming took 4 bases from V and 10 from J, leaving 16 bases between them. The germline V gene has CDR1 KGHSH and CDR2 LQKENI. CDR3 loop: CASSHPVSEGQYF. The CDR3 nucleotides are TGTGCCAGCTCACACCCAGTGTCCGAGGGCCAGTACTTC.

V gene TRBV6-1 combines with J gene TRBJ2-2; no clear D. Germline loops: CDR1 MNHNS, CDR2 SASEGT. The CDR3 spans 14 residues. Trimming left V 7 bases short and J 6 bases short, with 15 bases between. This CDR3 is CASNPHFAPGELFF. The CDR3 region has the DNA TGTGCCAGCAACCCCCATTTTGCCCCCGGGGAGCTGTTTTTT.

The chain recombines TRBV4-1 with TRBJ1-2, with D uncertain. This CDR3 has 15 amino acids. V gave up 0 bases and J gave up 3 bases, with 11 bases separating them. The germline V gene encodes CDR1 MGHRA and CDR2 YSYEKL. Here the CDR3 reads CASSQDLTEYYGYTF. CDR3 DNA: TGCGCCAGCAGCCAAGATCTCACAGAATACTATGGCTACACCTTC.

The V gene is TRBV27, the J gene TRBJ2-1, with 7 bases identical to TRBD2. The CDR3 runs 15 residues. The junction had 7 bases not matched to a gene; V was cut back by 8 bases and J by 0 bases. The germline V gene has CDR1 MNHEY and CDR2 SMNVEV (reference sequence). The CDR3 is CASVRSGHSYNEQFF. The CDR3 DNA is TGTGCCAGCGTTCGTAGCGGGCACTCCTACAATGAGCAGTTCTTC.